This record covers a single TCR beta chain. This CDR3 is 14 amino acids long. The germline V gene has CDR1 KGHSH and CDR2 LQKENI. V lost 1 base, J lost 6 bases, and 6 bases stayed unmatched. The repertoire was sequenced with immunoSEQ multiplex PCR; TCRdb's copy has only in-frame clones and lacks some. The data hold 75,000 to 100,000 clones, with roughly nine tenths observed a single time. This entry belongs to a study of control samples from healthy donors and cancer patients. The receptor was derived from a man aged 50 to 60 in good health. The J gene is TRBJ2-7, the V gene TRBV18; 7 bases fit TRBD1. Sequencing was done on a sample of blood. CDR3 nucleotide sequence: TGTGCCAGCTCACCACGGGACAGTATACGCGAGCAGTACTTC. It encodes CASSPRDSIREQYF.